The 20 T cell receptor beta chains below were found in one sample sequenced in a study of regulatory T cells in long-lasting Graves disease. Documented time point: persistent/refractory GD, antithyroid drugs over 5 years with positive TRAb. The authors made the TCR library using RNA they extracted from PBMCs. The authors built TCR beta libraries using iRepertoire HTBI primers and Arm-PCR of CDR3 regions. TCRdb passed the multiplex PCR reads through MiXCR, listing each CDR3 protein once. The data contain a few hundred thousand distinct CDR3 sequences, around 22% of them seen just once; the ten biggest clones take up roughly 30%. The specimen was peripheral blood mononuclear cells (PBMCs), collected when the disease was refractory, from a patient treated with antithyroid drugs. The source of these receptors is a female donor with Graves disease.

The chain employs TRBV6-5 and TRBJ2-2; D unresolved. The CDR3 spans 17 residues. Between the trimmed V and J ends, which lost 0 bases and 4 bases, there was a span of 15 bases. The germline V gene encodes CDR1 MNHEY and CDR2 SVGAGI. DNA for the CDR3: TGTGCCAGCAGTTACTCGATCGGTCGTCTAGGCACCGGGGAGCTGTTTTTT. Protein sequence: CASSYSIGRLGTGELFF.

This clonotype turned up a few times. The V and J genes are TRBV7-9 and TRBJ1-2; a possible D gene is TRBD1 (5 bases). The length of the CDR3 is 15 residues. Germline V gives CDR1 SEHNR, CDR2 FQNEAQ (reference sequence). Deletions cut 5 bases from V and 3 bases from J, with 16 bases between. CDR3 region: CASSNDPLGDYGYTF. The CDR3 bases are TGTGCCAGCAGCAACGACCCCTTGGGGGACTATGGCTACACCTTC.

This clonotype showed up just a few times. The gene calls are TRBV20-1 and TRBJ1-4; tentative D call: TRBD1 (6 bases). The CDR3 covers 16 residues. The germline V and J ends were trimmed by 0 bases and 0 bases, with 11 bases remaining between them. The germline gives CDR1 DFQATT, CDR2 SNEGSKA (reference sequence). CDR3 DNA: TGCAGTGCTAGAGATCTCGGGGGGCCAACTAATGAAAAACTGTTTTTT. It codes for CSARDLGGPTNEKLFF.

CDR3 DNA: TGTGCCAGCAGTCCCCCGGGAGCGGCTACCTACGAGCAGTACTTC. The encoded protein is CASSPPGAATYEQYF. This rearrangement joins TRBV6-2 or TRBV6-3 to TRBJ2-7; a weak D match, TRBD2 (6 bases). The CDR3 consists of 15 residues. Trimming shortened V by 5 bases and J by 2 bases, and 16 bases separated the two germline ends. CDR1 MNHEY and CDR2 SVGEGT come from the germline V gene.

The chain recombines TRBV24-1 with TRBJ2-1, with TRBD2 matching over 9 bases. The CDR3 is 19 residues long. Germline trimming cut 5 bases from V and 4 bases from J; bases unmatched to any gene: 17. Germline V gene lookup returns CDR1 KGHDR and CDR2 SFDVKD. CDR3 in amino acids: CATSVGSGRSIRSYNEQFF. The CDR3 coding sequence is TGTGCCACCAGTGTGGGGAGCGGGAGGTCGATTAGGTCGTACAATGAGCAGTTCTTC.

The chain combines TRBV30 with TRBJ2-7; D is ambiguous. Trimming removed 7 bases at V and 6 bases at J, with 16 bases between. Germline lookup yields CDR1 GTSNPN and CDR2 SVGIG (reference sequence). This CDR3 spans 12 amino acids. CDR3 DNA sequence: TGTGCCTCCGAATCTGATTCTCGCGAGCAGTACTTC. This encodes CASESDSREQYF.

This clonotype was counted between two and nine times. The J gene is TRBJ2-7, the V gene TRBV2; D is undetermined. The germline V gene has CDR1 SNHLY and CDR2 FYNNEI. The CDR3 consists of 11 residues. V was pared by 9 bases and J by 6 bases, with 12 bases between. The CDR3 is CASTPMGEQYF. In nucleotides, the CDR3 is TGTGCCAGTACCCCCATGGGCGAGCAGTACTTC.

A single count supports this clonotype. CDR3 protein: CASSLAGGTGYGYTF. The CDR3 region has the DNA TGCGCCAGCAGCTTGGCTGGGGGAACGGGCTATGGCTACACCTTC. The V and J genes are TRBV5-1 and TRBJ1-2, with D tentatively TRBD1 (5 bases). The V end lost 0 bases, the J end lost 4 bases, and 13 bases lay between the germline ends. The CDR3 has 15 residues. Germline CDR1 is SGHRS and CDR2 is YFSETQ.

The V and J genes are TRBV5-1 and TRBJ1-2, with TRBD1 as a possible D gene (5 bases). The germline gives CDR1 SGHRS, CDR2 YFSETQ. This CDR3 is 15 amino acids long. The V and J ends lost 0 bases and 7 bases respectively, with 16 bases between them. DNA for the CDR3: TGCGCCAGCAGCTTGGCTGTAGGGGAGAGGCCTGGCTACACCTTC. The encoded protein is CASSLAVGERPGYTF.

This clonotype was detected a few times. The chain carries TRBV7-9 and TRBJ1-5; D remains ambiguous. V gave up 5 bases and J gave up 5 bases, with 7 bases separating them. CDR1 is SEHNR and CDR2 is FQNEAQ in the germline V gene (reference sequence). The CDR3 is 12 residues long. CDR3 residues: CASSERDQPQHF. The CDR3 DNA reads TGTGCCAGCAGCGAGCGGGATCAGCCCCAGCATTTT.

This clonotype was seen a few times. V and J are TRBV29-1 and TRBJ1-3, with D perhaps TRBD1 (6 bases). The CDR3 is 13 residues long. Germline CDR1 reads SQVTM; CDR2 reads ANQGSEA. V lost 5 bases and J lost 2, with 10 bases in between. The CDR3: CSVQTGPGNTIYF. Written as DNA, the CDR3 is TGCAGCGTTCAGACAGGACCTGGAAACACCATATATTTT.

This clonotype was seen repeatedly, ten times or more. The rearrangement links TRBV28 to TRBJ2-7; 11 bases align to TRBD1. Unmatched junction bases numbered 10, after V lost 8 bases and J lost 7 bases. The CDR3 loop spans 14 amino acids. Germline values: CDR1 MDHEN, CDR2 SYDVKM. CDR3 sequence reads: CASLIGTGGREQYF. The CDR3, as DNA: TGTGCCAGCTTAATCGGGACAGGGGGGAGAGAGCAGTACTTC.

This clonotype has ten or more counts. This sequence joins TRBV30 and TRBJ1-4; D not resolved. The CDR3 runs to 11 residues. Germline CDR1 is GTSNPN and CDR2 is SVGIG (reference sequence). V dropped 0 bases and J dropped 14 bases, with 10 bases sitting between them. CDR3 bases: TGTGCCTGGAGTGTACAAGGTCTTCTGTTTTTT. Residues: CAWSVQGLLFF.

This clonotype has at least ten counts. CDR3 loop: CASSFSGRVHEQYF. The CDR3 nucleotides are TGTGCCAGCAGTTTTAGCGGGAGAGTCCACGAGCAGTACTTC. The chain uses TRBV12-3 or TRBV12-4 and TRBJ2-7, with TRBD2 matching over 9 bases. The CDR3 spans 14 residues. After removal of 3 bases from V and 5 bases from J, the junction contained 5 bases not matched to a gene.

The rearrangement joins TRBV2 to TRBJ2-3; TRBD2 aligns across 14 bases. This CDR3 spans 14 amino acids. Germline values: CDR1 SNHLY, CDR2 FYNNEI. The V gene end was trimmed by 6 bases and the J gene end by 9 bases; junction bases not matched to a gene: 5. The CDR3 DNA reads TGTGCCAGCAGAGGGGGACTAGCGGGAGAAACGCAGTATTTT. Its protein product is CASRGGLAGETQYF. The whole variable domain, filled in from reference TRBV2 and TRBJ2-3, reads EPEVTQTPSHQVTQMGQEVILRCVPISNHLYFYWYRQILGQKVEFLVSFYNNEISEKSEIFDDQFSVERPDGSNFTLKIRSTKLEDSAMYFCASRGGLAGETQYFGPGTRLTVL.

J is TRBJ1-3 and V is TRBV20-1; 7 nucleotides align to TRBD1. The CDR3 covers 16 residues. In germline, CDR1 is DFQATT, CDR2 SNEGSKA (reference sequence). The V and J ends lost 5 bases and 1 base, in that order; junction bases with no gene match: 11. The CDR3: CSAVKTGKVSGNTIYF. The DNA for the CDR3 is TGCAGTGCTGTTAAGACAGGGAAAGTTTCTGGAAACACCATATATTTT.

This chain connects TRBV5-1 to TRBJ2-5, with D possibly TRBD2 on 6 matching bases. The CDR3 is 15 amino acids. Germline CDR1 and CDR2: SGHRS and YFSETQ. Trimming cost V 0 bases and J 1 base, with 10 bases left between them. CDR3 protein: CASSLVSGAQETQYF. The DNA of the CDR3 is TGCGCCAGCAGCTTGGTTAGCGGAGCCCAAGAGACCCAGTACTTC.

The sample holds many counts of this clonotype. The chain recombines TRBV28 with TRBJ1-5, with a possible D match to TRBD1 (5 bases). The germline CDR1 and CDR2 sequences are MDHEN and SYDVKM. There are 17 residues in the CDR3. V lost 5 bases and J 2 bases, leaving 19 bases between the germline ends. The DNA of the CDR3 is TGTGCCAGCAGTCCCGGGCGGTGGGGGGAGGGCAATCAGCCCCAGCATTTT. Translated, it gives CASSPGRWGEGNQPQHF.

The chain is built from TRBV6-2 or TRBV6-3 and TRBJ1-3, with D perhaps matching TRBD1 (6 bases). Looked up from germline, CDR1 is MNHEY and CDR2 is SVGEGT. V lost 7 bases and J 0 bases, leaving 16 bases between the germline ends. This CDR3 is built from 16 residues. The CDR3 reads CASTLAGQVSGNTIYF. The CDR3 DNA sequence: TGTGCCAGCACCCTAGCGGGACAAGTCTCTGGAAACACCATATATTTT.

The chain links TRBV18 to TRBJ2-3; TRBD2 might be the D (6 bases). Per germline, CDR1 KGHSH and CDR2 LQKENI. The length of the CDR3 is 14 residues. The V and J ends lost 10 bases and 2 bases respectively, with 16 bases between them. The DNA of the CDR3 is TGTGCCACCATACCGGGACTCAACACAGATACGCAGTATTTT. It translates to CATIPGLNTDTQYF. The full variable domain, completed using reference TRBV18 and TRBJ2-3, is NAGVMQNPRHLVRRRGQEARLRCSPMKGHSHVYWYRQLPEEGLKFMVYLQKENIIDESGMPKERFSAEFPKEGPSILRIQQVVRGDSAAYFCATIPGLNTDTQYFGPGTRLTVL.